This is a list of T cell receptor beta chains from one sample in a study of T cell repertoires in cytomegalovirus infection. One entry per CDR3 protein, called by TCRdb with MiXCR from the reads. Among 150,000 to 200,000 distinct CDR3 sequences listed, about an eighth were seen once. The source material was PBMCs. The receptors originated from a human donor in good health (CMV status not recorded). Some clones in this sample may be carry-over from other donors' samples. The CDR3 runs from the conserved cysteine through the conserved F or W. Each record gives: CDR3 length, J gene, V gene, CDR3 protein.

14 | TRBJ1-1 | TRBV7-9 | CASSPDRMNTEAFF
13 | TRBJ2-1 | TRBV7-3 | CASSLTPTHEQFF
15 | TRBJ2-5 | TRBV7-3 | CASSSTGQGKETQYF
14 | TRBJ2-7 | TRBV7-2 | CASSFRREGHEQYF
18 | TRBJ2-6 | TRBV18 | CASSPEVKSLSGANVLTF
15 | TRBJ2-5 | TRBV4-1 | CASSQQDRTQETQYF
14 | TRBJ2-3 | TRBV7-6 | CASNAGLGTDTQYF
14 | TRBJ2-7 | TRBV28 | CASSLSTSSYEQYF
14 | TRBJ2-5 | TRBV29-1 | CSVSRDRPQETQYF
15 | TRBJ1-6 | TRBV19 | CASSMQELYNSPLHF
16 | TRBJ2-1 | TRBV6-1 | CASSRGSPSSYNEQFF
14 | TRBJ2-7 | TRBV12-3/TRBV12-4 | CASSAGTVSYEQYF
13 | TRBJ2-7 | TRBV11-3 | CASSPGQGYEQYF
12 | TRBJ1-1 | TRBV29-1 | CSVVLGSPEAFF
15 | TRBJ1-1 | TRBV11-3 | CASSRDSLPYTEAFF
15 | TRBJ2-7 | TRBV7-2 | CASSLEGGDRYEQYF
16 | TRBJ2-1 | TRBV6-6 | CASSYRLAGGQGEQFF
15 | TRBJ2-7 | TRBV10-3 | CAISAQDRVSYEQYF
13 | TRBJ1-1 | TRBV12-3/TRBV12-4 | CASTGDSNTEAFF
14 | TRBJ2-7 | TRBV5-1 | CASSKHPTGYEQYF
16 | TRBJ2-1 | TRBV6-2/TRBV6-3 | CASSYSGSGRAAEQFF
15 | TRBJ2-7 | TRBV6-2/TRBV6-3 | CASTGQGVRNYEQYF
14 | TRBJ2-3 | TRBV2 | CASIPTGQTDTQYF
14 | TRBJ2-4 | TRBV5-4 | CASSFFSGEDIQYF
14 | TRBJ2-2 | TRBV6-1 | CASIDPLGTGELFF
15 | TRBJ1-5 | TRBV20-1 | CSARALSIGQGSQHF
15 | TRBJ1-5 | TRBV5-6 | CASSFGGSGNQPQHF
16 | TRBJ1-5 | TRBV6-1 | CASSRTPTGGHQPQHF
14 | TRBJ2-2 | TRBV7-3 | CASSLNRNTGELFF
15 | TRBJ2-5 | TRBV28 | CASSRFTGNQETQYF
17 | TRBJ2-7 | TRBV23-1 | CASSQIGGGRDHHEQYF
15 | TRBJ2-2 | TRBV7-2 | CASAGMDRHAGELFF
12 | TRBJ1-2 | TRBV29-1 | CSGTLAQDGYTF
14 | TRBJ2-1 | TRBV29-1 | CSVARDRGHNEQFF
12 | TRBJ1-2 | TRBV29-1 | CSVERRGLGYTF
15 | TRBJ2-1 | TRBV19 | CASGTGVSSYNEQFF
14 | TRBJ1-5 | TRBV12-3/TRBV12-4 | CASSLGTGLGPQHF
13 | TRBJ1-1 | TRBV10-2 | CASRDRVAAEAFF
12 | TRBJ1-2 | TRBV6-5 | CASIKPNGGYTF
16 | TRBJ1-2 | TRBV28 | CASIRPRGGGAYGYTF
14 | TRBJ2-7 | TRBV6-2/TRBV6-3 | CASSYSLFPYEQYF